This T cell receptor beta chain was recorded in a study of shared clonotypes between healthy human individuals. CD45RO negativity and positive selection for CCR7 defined naive CD8 cells, a population that excluded terminally differentiated effector memory CD45RA+ cells. Assay: immunoSEQ multiplex PCR; the TCRdb copy retains only in-frame clones and omits some. The sample has roughly 2,000,000 clones, about 95% seen once; the top ten hold 1.2%. The CDR3 covers 15 residues. This chain joins TRBV21-1 and TRBJ1-4; the table's D call, TRBD1, was not checked against the DNA. TRBV21-1 is reported as a pseudogene. The sample comprised naive CD8+ T cells sorted from blood. This TCR came from a man aged 18 to 35 in good health. The CDR3 is CGFPDRESTNEKLFF. DNA of the CDR3: TGTGGATTTCCGGACAGAGAATCAACTAATGAAAAACTGTTTTTT.